A selection of T cell receptor beta chains follows, all from one sample in a study of neurological immune-mediated disorders. TCRdb fed the 5' RACE reads into MiXCR, producing one record per CDR3 protein. The repertoire holds over 35,000 distinct CDR3 sequences, with 2.5% as singletons. Sequences were obtained from PBMCs. The origin of the receptors is a man aged 30-40 years with multiple sclerosis. Both conserved end residues are part of each CDR3. A D gene is named only where the DNA matches it firmly. Size is stated for part of the rows, as once, few or many counts, or as a class when the clone is expanded.

j_call v_call d_call clone_size cdr3_aa cdr3_nt
TRBJ2-1 TRBV4-1 NA many CASSQNANEQFF TGCGCCAGCAGCCAAAACGCCAATGAGCAGTTCTTC
TRBJ1-6 TRBV4-3 NA many CASSRSGQGQSPLHF TGCGCCAGCAGCCGCAGTGGGCAGGGGCAATCACCCCTCCACTTT
TRBJ2-7 TRBV20-1 NA many CSASRSPSSYEQYF TGCAGTGCTTCCAGGTCCCCGAGCTCCTACGAGCAGTACTTC
TRBJ1-1 TRBV12-3/TRBV12-4 NA many CASSPGTTTEAFF TGTGCCAGCAGTCCCGGGACTACTACTGAAGCTTTCTTT
TRBJ2-3 TRBV4-3 NA many CASSQDPIRSTDTQYF TGCGCCAGCAGCCAAGATCCGATAAGAAGCACAGATACGCAGTATTTT
TRBJ2-7 TRBV6-6 NA many CASSYDGIHQTYEQYF TGTGCCAGCAGTTACGATGGGATTCACCAGACCTACGAGCAGTACTTC
TRBJ2-2 TRBV12-3/TRBV12-4 TRBD1 many CASSWVTGVTGELFF TGTGCCAGCAGTTGGGTCACAGGGGTTACCGGGGAGCTGTTTTTT
TRBJ2-7 TRBV5-1 NA many CASSRDNLGYEQYF TGCGCCAGCAGCAGGGATAATCTAGGGTACGAGCAGTACTTC
TRBJ1-2 TRBV20-1 NA many CSARGYADGYTF TGCAGTGCTAGAGGGTACGCAGATGGCTACACCTTC
TRBJ2-7 TRBV6-5 TRBD1 many CASRGQGIIYEQYF TGTGCCAGCAGGGGACAGGGGATCATCTACGAGCAGTACTTC
TRBJ2-1 TRBV6-5 TRBD2 many CASSKLAGEQFF TGTGCCAGCAGTAAATTAGCGGGGGAGCAGTTCTTC
TRBJ2-1 TRBV7-2 NA many CATTRNSYNEQFF TGTGCCACCACACGGAACTCCTACAATGAGCAGTTCTTC
TRBJ2-1 TRBV6-2/TRBV6-3 NA many CASSASLANEQFF TGTGCCAGCTCGGCTAGCCTCGCCAATGAGCAGTTCTTC
TRBJ2-7 TRBV5-1 NA many CASSFSPGVQYEQYF TGCGCCAGCAGCTTTTCGCCAGGGGTCCAATACGAGCAGTACTTC
TRBJ2-5 TRBV3-1 NA many CASSQAPRGEETQYF TGTGCCAGCAGCCAAGCCCCCAGAGGGGAAGAGACCCAGTACTTC
TRBJ2-7 TRBV20-1 TRBD2 many CSAGRSGRASYEQYF TGCAGTGCTGGACGTAGCGGGAGGGCTTCCTACGAGCAGTACTTC
TRBJ2-3 TRBV4-1 NA many CASSHGNSGGVDTQYF TGCGCCAGCAGCCATGGGAACTCTGGGGGTGTAGATACGCAGTATTTT
TRBJ2-7 TRBV6-5 TRBD2 many CASSYSGTRVVQYF TGTGCCAGCAGTTACTCCGGGACTAGAGTGGTGCAGTACTTC
TRBJ2-7 TRBV5-1 TRBD2 NA CASSLVLAGESEQYF TGCGCCAGCAGCTTGGTTCTAGCGGGAGAAAGCGAGCAGTACTTC
TRBJ2-1 TRBV28 NA NA CASRPQGLNEQFF TGTGCCAGCAGACCACAGGGCTTGAATGAGCAGTTCTTC
TRBJ1-6 TRBV12-3/TRBV12-4 NA many CASSLPLGNSPLHF TGTGCCAGCAGTTTACCTCTCGGCAATTCACCCCTCCACTTT
TRBJ1-3 TRBV5-1 NA many CASSPPSDTIYF TGCGCCAGCAGCCCCCCTTCAGACACCATATATTTT
TRBJ2-2 TRBV7-2 NA many CASSKGQNTGELFF TGTGCCAGCAGCAAGGGACAGAACACCGGGGAGCTGTTTTTT
TRBJ2-1 TRBV5-5 TRBD2 many CASSLPSGEYNEQFF TGTGCCAGCAGCTTGCCCAGCGGGGAATACAATGAGCAGTTCTTC
TRBJ2-5 TRBV18 NA many CASSTRQGGVETQYF TGTGCCAGCTCCACCAGACAGGGAGGAGTAGAGACCCAGTACTTC
TRBJ2-7 TRBV20-1 NA many CSASTGLPYDEQYF TGCAGTGCTAGCACAGGGCTTCCCTACGACGAGCAGTACTTC
TRBJ2-1 TRBV18 TRBD2 medium-sized CASSPRVAGGTNEQFF TGTGCCAGCTCACCACGGGTAGCGGGAGGGACCAATGAGCAGTTCTTC
TRBJ2-1 TRBV6-5 TRBD2 many CASRRTSGAGRNADEQFF TGTGCCAGCAGAAGGACTAGCGGAGCGGGTCGCAACGCCGATGAGCAGTTCTTC
TRBJ2-1 TRBV29-1 TRBD2 many CSGGLAGGSAYNEQFF TGCAGCGGAGGGCTAGCGGGAGGGTCGGCCTACAATGAGCAGTTCTTC
TRBJ1-3 TRBV7-8 NA many CASSPRGASSGNTIYF TGTGCCAGCAGCCCGCGCGGCGCTAGCTCTGGAAACACCATATATTTT
TRBJ2-1 TRBV20-1 TRBD2 many CSPGTSGSSYNEQFF TGCAGTCCGGGGACTAGCGGGAGCTCCTACAATGAGCAGTTCTTC
TRBJ2-1 TRBV7-9 TRBD2 many CASSPPTSGLAYNEQFF TGTGCCAGCAGCCCCCCGACTAGCGGGTTAGCGTACAATGAGCAGTTCTTC
TRBJ1-2 TRBV27 NA many CASRTLLGTLYGYTF TGTGCCAGCCGTACCCTCCTCGGGACTCTCTATGGCTACACCTTC
TRBJ2-1 TRBV29-1 NA many CSVEESGTLKGEQFF TGCAGCGTTGAAGAATCCGGGACGCTAAAGGGGGAGCAGTTCTTC
TRBJ2-7 TRBV27 NA many CASSSLGDGYEQYF TGTGCCAGCAGTTCTTTAGGGGACGGCTACGAGCAGTACTTC
TRBJ2-1 TRBV9 NA many CASSVGGSGTYNEQFF TGTGCCAGCAGCGTAGGGGGAAGCGGAACCTACAATGAGCAGTTCTTC
TRBJ2-7 TRBV7-9 TRBD1 many CASSHRDRAYEQYF TGTGCCAGCAGCCATCGGGACAGGGCCTACGAGCAGTACTTC
TRBJ2-5 TRBV7-6 NA many CASSLARGVGETQYF TGTGCCAGCAGCTTAGCACGAGGGGTTGGAGAGACCCAGTACTTC
TRBJ2-3 TRBV5-1 NA NA CASSLEGASTDTQYF TGCGCCAGCAGCCTGGAGGGGGCTAGCACAGATACGCAGTATTTT
TRBJ2-7 TRBV10-3 TRBD2 many CAISDWASGAYEQYF TGTGCCATCAGTGATTGGGCTAGCGGGGCCTACGAGCAGTACTTC
TRBJ2-2 TRBV6-4 NA medium-sized CASSDGRQDTGELFF TGTGCCAGCAGTGACGGCCGACAGGACACCGGGGAGCTGTTTTTT
TRBJ1-1 TRBV7-8 NA many CASFSLVGNTEAFF TGTGCCAGCTTCAGCTTAGTAGGGAACACTGAAGCTTTCTTT
TRBJ2-1 TRBV5-1 NA many CASSLGGTRRVYNEQFF TGCGCCAGCAGCTTGGGAGGAACAAGGAGAGTTTACAATGAGCAGTTCTTC
TRBJ1-1 TRBV20-1 NA NA CSARAGARTEAFF TGCAGTGCTAGAGCAGGGGCGCGGACTGAAGCTTTCTTT
TRBJ2-1 TRBV20-1 TRBD2 many CSARASGTSWEDEQFF TGCAGTGCTAGAGCTTCCGGGACTAGTTGGGAAGATGAGCAGTTCTTC
TRBJ2-5 TRBV5-1 NA many CASSLGWQETQYF TGCGCCAGCAGCTTGGGTTGGCAAGAGACCCAGTACTTC
TRBJ2-1 TRBV5-6 NA many CASSPPDSYNEQFF TGTGCCAGCAGCCCCCCAGACAGCTACAATGAGCAGTTCTTC
TRBJ2-1 TRBV5-1 TRBD2 many CASSTGLAGVPEQFF TGCGCCAGCAGCACGGGACTAGCGGGAGTTCCCGAGCAGTTCTTC
TRBJ2-7 TRBV20-1 TRBD1 many CSARDNRQGIRDEQYF TGCAGTGCTAGGGATAATCGACAGGGCATAAGGGACGAGCAGTACTTC
TRBJ2-7 TRBV6-1 NA many CASSEWDTITYEQYF TGTGCCAGCAGTGAATGGGACACCATCACCTACGAGCAGTACTTC
TRBJ2-3 TRBV7-6 NA many CASSPPYGTDTQYF TGTGCCAGCAGCCCACCTTACGGCACAGATACGCAGTATTTT
TRBJ2-2 TRBV5-1 TRBD1 many CASSRVQGAGELFF TGCGCCAGCAGCCGGGTACAGGGGGCCGGGGAGCTGTTTTTT
TRBJ2-7 TRBV5-1 TRBD1 many CASSQRTGPSYEQYF TGCGCCAGCAGCCAGAGGACAGGACCCTCCTACGAGCAGTACTTC